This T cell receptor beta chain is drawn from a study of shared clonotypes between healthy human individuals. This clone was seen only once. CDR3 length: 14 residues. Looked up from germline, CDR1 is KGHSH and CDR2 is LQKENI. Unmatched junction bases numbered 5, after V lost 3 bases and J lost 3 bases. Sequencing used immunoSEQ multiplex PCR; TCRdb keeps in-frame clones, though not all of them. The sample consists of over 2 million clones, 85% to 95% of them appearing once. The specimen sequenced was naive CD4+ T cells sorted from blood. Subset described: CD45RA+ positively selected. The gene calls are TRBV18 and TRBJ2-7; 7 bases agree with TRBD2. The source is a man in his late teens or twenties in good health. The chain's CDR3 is CASSPAGVGYEQYF. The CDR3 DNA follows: TGTGCCAGCTCACCTGCGGGAGTCGGCTACGAGCAGTACTTC.